The entry that follows covers one T cell receptor (beta chain) sequence. Its matching antigen is unknown. The data derive from a study of cytomegalovirus exposure and HLA in healthy donors. The study, taken as a whole, reports: In a later analysis, HLA-associated TCR beta chains were more clonally expanded than equally common others.

PCR was performed using 60 Vbeta and 13 Jbeta primers. Clones were read by immunoSEQ multiplex PCR, and TCRdb kept only the in-frame ones, dropping some. The profile covers about 130,000 clones, with 82% appearing a single time and approximately 10% taken by the ten largest. CDR1 MDHEN and CDR2 SYDVKM come from the germline V gene. The CDR3 runs to 15 residues. Trimming cost V 6 bases and J 3 bases, with 17 bases left between them. Donors in the study were healthy people who gave bone marrow. This clonotype was obtained from a male donor in good health and CMV-seropositive. This chain connects TRBV28 to TRBJ1-1, with D possibly TRBD1 on 5 matching bases. Material: PBMCs. The chain's CDR3 is CASSLTTAVYTEAFF. DNA of the CDR3: TGTGCCAGCAGCCTAACGACAGCAGTTTACACTGAAGCTTTCTTT.